The 21 T cell receptor beta chains below were found in one sample sequenced in a study of blood T cells in healthy people across ages. The authors ran a second PCR of 7 to 11 cycles using a sample-barcoded 5' primer and a J-beta primer mix. TCRdb used MiXCR to reprocess the 5' RACE reads, holding one entry per CDR3 protein. The sample carries 1.4 million to 1.5 million distinct CDR3 sequences, around 39% recorded once. The sequencing input was blood. The receptors originated from a woman aged 18-35 years in good health.

This clonotype was seen once. This chain joins TRBV29-1 and TRBJ2-7; D ambiguous. With 4 bases removed from V and 5 bases from J, the gap between germline ends came to 15 bases. The CDR3 is made up of 13 amino acids. The germline gives CDR1 SQVTM, CDR2 ANQGSEA. CDR3 coding DNA: TGCAGCGTTGGGGGTCGGATGGGAAACGAGCAGTACTTC. It translates to CSVGGRMGNEQYF.

The sample holds a few counts of this clonotype. The chain carries TRBV4-2 and TRBJ2-3; the D is unclear. From germline, CDR1 is LGHNA and CDR2 YNFKEQ. Trimming stripped 0 bases from V and 10 bases from J, with 8 bases between. The length of the CDR3 is 12 residues. CDR3 sequence (DNA): TGTGCCAGCAGCCAAGATAGGCTAGCGCAGTATTTT. Protein sequence: CASSQDRLAQYF.

The V gene is TRBV4-1, the J gene TRBJ1-2; 8 bases agree with TRBD1. The germline V gene encodes CDR1 MGHRA and CDR2 YSYEKL. CDR3 size: 14 residues. V trimming: 2 bases; J trimming: 2 bases; junction bases outside the gene matches: 1. The CDR3 reads CASSQRQGNYGYTF. The CDR3 DNA sequence: TGCGCCAGCAGCCAACGACAGGGGAACTATGGCTACACCTTC.

This chain joins TRBV6-5 and TRBJ2-7; D call uncertain. The V end was cut by 2 bases, the J end by 3 bases, with 8 bases between. Germline V gives CDR1 MNHEY, CDR2 SVGAGI. The CDR3 length is 13 residues. CDR3 coding DNA: TGTGCCAGCAGTTACAACCCCCTCTACGAGCAGTACTTC. It yields the protein CASSYNPLYEQYF.

The V gene is TRBV28, the J gene TRBJ2-3; D remains ambiguous. With 3 bases removed from V and 5 bases from J, the gap between germline ends came to 12 bases. Per the germline V gene, CDR1 is MDHEN and CDR2 is SYDVKM. This CDR3 has 14 residues. CDR3 nucleotides: TGTGCCAGCAGTTTGTGGGCGATTGGAGATACGCAGTATTTT. This sequence encodes CASSLWAIGDTQYF.

This clonotype was counted a few times. The chain recombines TRBV15 with TRBJ2-5; the D is unclear. Looked up from germline, CDR1 is LNHNV and CDR2 is YYDKDF (reference sequence). V lost 0 bases and J 4 bases, leaving 18 bases between the germline ends. This CDR3 is built from 17 residues. The CDR3, as DNA: TGTGCCACCAGCAGAGATCGCCAGGTCGGACCAAGAGAGACCCAGTACTTC. Amino acid sequence: CATSRDRQVGPRETQYF.

This clonotype appeared many times. The chain carries TRBV5-1 and TRBJ2-5; 9 bases map to TRBD1. Germline assignment: CDR1 SGHRS and CDR2 YFSETQ. CDR3 length: 14 amino acids. V shed 6 bases, J shed 4 bases, and the junction held 7 bases outside the gene matches. Here the CDR3 DNA reads TGCGCCAGCATCGACAGGGGGATCGGAGAGACCCAGTACTTC. Its translation is CASIDRGIGETQYF.

The chain couples TRBV5-1 to TRBJ2-2; D uncertain. CDR1 SGHRS and CDR2 YFSETQ come from the germline V gene. The CDR3 has 12 amino acids. V lost 4 bases and J lost 6, with 7 bases in between. The CDR3 nucleotides read TGCGCCAGCAGCCTCAGGCCCGGGGAGCTGTTTTTT. Its translation is CASSLRPGELFF.

V is TRBV25-1 and J is TRBJ2-4, with 9 nucleotides matching TRBD1. TRBJ2-7 matches the DNA end more closely, so the J call is doubtful. The CDR3 runs to 13 residues. The germline CDR1 and CDR2 sequences are MGHDK and SYGVNS. CDR3 protein: CASHGTGSSEQYF. CDR3 nucleotides: TGTGCCAGCCATGGGACAGGGTCTTCCGAGCAGTACTTC.

The rearrangement links TRBV7-6 to TRBJ2-4; a possible D gene is TRBD2 (6 bases). The assigned J gene may be wrong: the sequence end matches TRBJ2-5 better. The CDR3 runs 15 residues. Germline V gene lookup returns CDR1 SGHVS and CDR2 FNYEAQ. In DNA form, the CDR3 reads TGTGCCAGCAGCTCCATCGGGGGTCCACAAGAGACCCAGTACTTC. Amino acid sequence: CASSSIGGPQETQYF.

The rearrangement joins TRBV27 to TRBJ1-5; D might be TRBD1 (6 bases). The length of the CDR3 is 17 residues. V lost 0 bases to trimming and J lost 1 base, with 13 bases between them. From germline, CDR1 is MNHEY and CDR2 SMNVEV (reference sequence). The CDR3, as DNA: TGTGCCAGCAGTTTATCCATGGGGGCGCGGAGCAATCAGCCCCAGCATTTT. It codes for CASSLSMGARSNQPQHF.

The CDR3 DNA reads TGCGCCAGCAGCCCTCTGGGGATGGATAATGAAAAACTGTTTTTT. Amino acids: CASSPLGMDNEKLFF. The gene calls are TRBV5-1 and TRBJ1-4, with no clear D. V was clipped by 4 bases and J by 4 bases, with 14 bases between them. The CDR3 extends over 15 amino acids. Germline-derived CDR1 and CDR2 are SGHRS and YFSETQ.

CDR3 residues: CATSREPSYETQYF. CDR3 nucleotide sequence: TGTGCCACCAGCAGAGAGCCTAGTTATGAGACCCAGTACTTC. The V and J genes are TRBV15 and TRBJ2-7, with D unclear. The J call may be incorrect, as the DNA end agrees better with TRBJ2-5. CDR1 is LNHNV and CDR2 is YYDKDF in the germline V gene (reference sequence). This CDR3 has 14 residues.

J is TRBJ2-7 and V is TRBV5-1; TRBD1 is a possible D gene (6 bases). The CDR3 length is 15 residues. Trimming pared 3 bases from V and 2 bases from J, leaving 15 bases between. CDR1 is SGHRS, CDR2 YFSETQ, per germline. The CDR3 nucleotides are TGCGCCAGCAGCTCCCCGGACAGTGCGACCTACGAGCAGTACTTC. Its protein is CASSSPDSATYEQYF.

In this sample, this clonotype turned up once. The rearrangement links TRBV2 to TRBJ2-2; D possibly corresponds to TRBD2 (5 bases). The CDR3 totals 13 residues. Trimming shortened V by 10 bases and J by 2 bases, and 11 bases separated the two germline ends. Germline V gene sequence: CDR1 SNHLY, CDR2 FYNNEI. This CDR3 is CANRGGNTGELFF. DNA of the CDR3: TGTGCCAACCGGGGTGGAAACACCGGGGAGCTGTTTTTT. The full variable domain, completed using reference TRBV2 and TRBJ2-2, is EPEVTQTPSHQVTQMGQEVILRCVPISNHLYFYWYRQILGQKVEFLVSFYNNEISEKSEIFDDQFSVERPDGSNFTLKIRSTKLEDSAMYFCANRGGNTGELFFGEGSRLTVL.

This clonotype was seen a handful of times. The rearrangement links TRBV20-1 to TRBJ2-4, with D tentatively TRBD1 (5 bases). V was trimmed by 1 base and J by 0 bases, leaving 13 bases between them. The CDR3 has 16 residues. CDR1 and CDR2 (germline): DFQATT, SNEGSKA (reference sequence). Here the CDR3 DNA reads TGCAGTGCTAGAGTGCTGGACATTTTAGCCAAAAACATTCAGTACTTC. Its translation: CSARVLDILAKNIQYF.

Turning to this clonotype: A junction boundary mismatches the germline segment, possibly from a read error. The V call is TRBV12-3 or TRBV12-4, the J call TRBJ2-3, with TRBD2 identical over 14 bases. The CDR3 contains 15 residues. The CDR3 DNA follows: TGTGCCAGCAGGATGACTAGCGGGGGGGCAGATGCGCAGTATTTT. This gives the protein CASRMTSGGADAQYF.

This sequence joins TRBV19 and TRBJ2-3; 8 bases map to TRBD1. Germline V gene lookup returns CDR1 LNHDA and CDR2 SQIVND (reference sequence). The CDR3 consists of 16 residues. V was clipped by 4 bases and J by 3 bases; unmatched bases: 9. CDR3 coding DNA: TGTGCCAGTAGTAGAGGACAGGGTTTGGGAACAGATACGCAGTATTTT. Translated, it gives CASSRGQGLGTDTQYF. Complete variable domain (other parts from reference TRBV19 and TRBJ2-3): DGGITQSPKYLFRKEGQNVTLSCEQNLNHDAMYWYRQDPGQGLRLIYYSQIVNDFQKGDIAEGYSVSREKKESFPLTVTSAQKNPTAFYLCASSRGQGLGTDTQYFGPGTRLTVL.

In this sample, this clonotype turned up a few times. V gene TRBV27 combines with J gene TRBJ2-7; the match to TRBD2 covers 11 bases. Germline CDR1 and CDR2: MNHEY and SMNVEV (reference sequence). Germline trimming cut 6 bases from V and 6 bases from J; bases unmatched to any gene: 10. CDR3 size: 15 residues. The CDR3 loop reads CASSVLAGDLGEQYF. Written as DNA, the CDR3 is TGTGCCAGCAGCGTACTAGCGGGAGATCTGGGCGAGCAGTACTTC.

The J gene is TRBJ2-5, the V gene TRBV9; 8 bases map to TRBD2. CDR1 is SGDLS, CDR2 YYNGEE, per germline. Trimming took 4 bases from V and 3 from J; bases not matched to a gene: 8. The CDR3 runs to 15 residues. The DNA for the CDR3 is TGTGCCAGCAGCATCCGGGGTAGCGGGGAAGAGACCCAGTACTTC. Its protein product is CASSIRGSGEETQYF.

The table lists this clonotype with a few counts. CDR3 loop: CASSRGSYGYTF. CDR3 DNA: TGTGCCAGCAGTCGCGGTTCCTATGGCTACACCTTC. V is TRBV12-3 or TRBV12-4 and J is TRBJ1-2; D remains unclear. The CDR3 consists of 12 residues. V was cut by 5 bases and J by 4 bases, with 8 bases left in between.